The 9 T cell receptor beta chains below all came from one sample that was sequenced in a study of cytomegalovirus exposure and HLA in healthy donors. The PCR employed 60 Vbeta primers together with 13 Jbeta primers. Assay used: immunoSEQ multiplex PCR; TCRdb lists only in-frame clones, some missing. Of about 140,000 clones listed, around 63% are singletons. The sequenced sample consisted of PBMCs. The receptors stem from a human donor in good health.

The V and J genes are TRBV6-5 and TRBJ2-7, with a tentative D call TRBD1 (5 bases). Germline V gives CDR1 MNHEY, CDR2 SVGAGI. The CDR3 runs to 13 residues. The germline V and J ends were trimmed by 2 bases and 2 bases, with 7 bases remaining between them. CDR3 nucleotides: TGTGCCAGCAGTTACGACAGAACCTACGAGCAGTACTTC. Amino acid sequence: CASSYDRTYEQYF.

The chain employs TRBV28 and TRBJ2-2, with D possibly TRBD2 on 6 matching bases. The ends were cut back, 8 bases at V and 4 bases at J, with 14 bases in the middle. This CDR3 has 14 amino acids. Germline V gene lookup returns CDR1 MDHEN and CDR2 SYDVKM. CDR3 sequence (DNA): TGTGCCAGCGGCCTTAACGGGGGCACCGGGGAGCTGTTTTTT. Translating gives CASGLNGGTGELFF.

This clone was picked up a small number of times. The chain recombines TRBV7-3 with TRBJ2-5; TRBD2 agrees at 9 bases. The germline V gene encodes CDR1 SGHTA and CDR2 FQGTGA. This CDR3 is built from 14 residues. Losses at the gene ends were 3 bases for V and 5 bases for J; bases not matched to a gene: 4. The CDR3, as DNA: TGTGCCAGCAGCTTCGGGACTAGCAGGGAGACCCAGTACTTC. This sequence encodes CASSFGTSRETQYF.

Only a few counts were recorded for this clone. The V call is TRBV2, the J call TRBJ1-1; D call uncertain. Germline lookup yields CDR1 SNHLY and CDR2 FYNNEI. Trimming left V 4 bases short and J 2 bases short, with 8 bases between. The CDR3 is 13 amino acids. CDR3 sequence: CASSGEPNTEAFF. The CDR3 DNA sequence: TGTGCCAGCAGTGGAGAGCCAAACACTGAAGCTTTCTTT.

This clone was recorded a few times. This chain connects TRBV5-1 to TRBJ2-1; D is possibly TRBD1 (7 bases). The CDR3 consists of 15 residues. Between the trimmed V and J ends, which lost 0 bases and 5 bases, there was a span of 12 bases. Germline V gives CDR1 SGHRS, CDR2 YFSETQ. This CDR3 reads CASSLAGRGDNEQFF. CDR3 coding DNA: TGCGCCAGCAGCTTGGCGGGCAGGGGGGACAATGAGCAGTTCTTC.

V gene TRBV5-1 combines with J gene TRBJ1-1; D unresolved. The CDR3 has 14 amino acids. The germline CDR1 and CDR2 sequences are SGHRS and YFSETQ. V was trimmed by 5 bases and J by 5 bases, leaving 16 bases between them. CDR3 sequence reads: CASSPGRWRTEAFF. As DNA, the CDR3 is TGCGCCAGCAGTCCAGGTCGGTGGAGGACTGAAGCTTTCTTT.

V gene TRBV15 combines with J gene TRBJ1-1, with 8 bases that match TRBD1. The V and J ends lost 0 bases and 6 bases, in that order; junction bases with no gene match: 6. This CDR3 region has 15 residues. Germline V gives CDR1 LNHNV, CDR2 YYDKDF (reference sequence). The CDR3 loop reads CATSRDPQGASEAFF. Here the CDR3 DNA reads TGTGCCACCAGCAGAGATCCTCAGGGGGCTTCTGAAGCTTTCTTT.

V usage is TRBV7-9 and J usage is TRBJ2-7; D remains unclear. The CDR3 runs 13 residues. Trimming stripped 4 bases from V and 3 bases from J, with 10 bases between. Germline V gene lookup returns CDR1 SEHNR and CDR2 FQNEAQ (reference sequence). The CDR3 DNA sequence: TGTGCCAGCAGCTCCGGTGTGAGCTACGAGCAGTACTTC. It encodes CASSSGVSYEQYF.

This clone was counted only a few times. The chain couples TRBV10-3 to TRBJ2-7; D is unclear. The CDR3 runs 12 residues. V was pared by 5 bases and J by 0 bases, with 5 bases between. CDR1 ENHRY and CDR2 SYGVKD come from the germline V gene. Written as DNA, the CDR3 is TGTGCCATCAGTACCAGCTCCTACGAGCAGTACTTC. The encoded protein is CAISTSSYEQYF.